This entry lists 6 T cell receptor beta chains sequenced from one sample in a study of regulatory T cells in long-lasting Graves disease. CDR3-region Arm-PCR and iRepertoire HTBI primers produced the TCR beta libraries. MiXCR, applied by TCRdb to the multiplex PCR reads, yields one record per CDR3 protein. This table holds about 530,000 distinct CDR3 sequences, more than 15% found once. This sample's time point: newly diagnosed GD, antithyroid drugs for less than 3 months. RNA extracted from PBMCs served as the sequencing template. This sample was also put to use in a study of T cells in Graves' hyperthyroidism and ophthalmopathy.

The material sequenced was peripheral blood mononuclear cells (PBMCs), taken at new diagnosis, from a patient treated with antithyroid drugs. The receptor set was obtained from a woman aged 35-60 years with Graves disease.

This clonotype appeared a few times. The genes are TRBV20-1 and TRBJ2-1, with TRBD2 matching 12 bases. CDR3 length equals 19 residues. With V trimmed by 3 bases and J by 5 bases, 17 bases remained unmatched. The germline V gene encodes CDR1 DFQATT and CDR2 SNEGSKA (reference sequence). The CDR3 loop is CSARRVGASGGAIDNEQFF. The CDR3 nucleotides read TGCAGTGCTAGGAGGGTCGGGGCTAGCGGGGGGGCCATAGACAATGAGCAGTTCTTC.

This clonotype came up many times. The chain carries TRBV7-2 and TRBJ2-3; a possible D gene is TRBD1 (5 bases). The CDR3 totals 16 residues. V was cut by 1 base and J by 6 bases, with 17 bases left in between. Germline V lookup: CDR1 SGHTA, CDR2 FQGNSA. The CDR3 DNA is TGTGCCAGCAGCTTAGATAGACAGCCCGGTACCGATACGCAGTATTTT. Amino acid sequence: CASSLDRQPGTDTQYF. The whole variable domain, remainder taken from reference TRBV7-2 and TRBJ2-3, is GAGVSQSPSNKVTEKGKDVELRCDPISGHTALYWYRQSLGQGLEFLIYFQGNSAPDKSGLPSDRFSAERTGGSVSTLTIQRTQQEDSAVYLCASSLDRQPGTDTQYFGPGTRLTVL.

This clonotype has a count of ten or more. This chain joins TRBV28 and TRBJ1-5; TRBD1 is a possible D gene (6 bases). Germline V CDR1 and CDR2: MDHEN, SYDVKM. Deletions cut 5 bases from V and 0 bases from J, with 17 bases between. The CDR3 runs 17 residues. CDR3 in DNA: TGTGCCAGCAGTCCGCCCGGTCCGGGACATAGCAATCAGCCCCAGCATTTT. Translation gives CASSPPGPGHSNQPQHF.

V is TRBV15 and J is TRBJ1-1; possibly TRBD1 for D (5 bases). This CDR3 has 13 amino acids. Germline values: CDR1 LNHNV, CDR2 YYDKDF (reference sequence). V was cut by 10 bases and J by 7 bases, with 19 bases left in between. The CDR3, as DNA: TGTGCCAGTACGAGAGGGGAAAACTATGAAGCTTTCTTT. Protein product: CASTRGENYEAFF. Full variable domain (remainder filled in from reference TRBV15 and TRBJ1-1): DAMVIQNPRYQVTQFGKPVTLSCSQTLNHNVMYWYQQKSSQAPKLLFHYYDKDFNNEADTPDNFQSRRPNTSFCFLDIRSPGLGDTAMYLCASTRGENYEAFFGQGTRLTVV.

This clonotype was counted at least ten times. The chain combines TRBV20-1 with TRBJ2-7; weak D call: TRBD2 (6 bases). V lost 0 bases, J lost 2 bases, and 14 bases lay in between. This CDR3 comprises 15 residues. CDR1 and CDR2 from the germline V gene are DFQATT and SNEGSKA (reference sequence). CDR3 nucleotide sequence: TGCAGTGCTAGAGATATCCGCGGGGCCGCCTACGAGCAGTACTTC. As protein: CSARDIRGAAYEQYF.

This clonotype was counted at least ten times. The chain combines TRBV2 with TRBJ2-3; 8 positions agree with TRBD1. After removal of 5 bases from V and 2 bases from J, the junction contained 6 bases not matched to a gene. CDR3 length equals 15 residues. Germline V gene sequence: CDR1 SNHLY, CDR2 FYNNEI. This chain's CDR3 is CASSPDRVNTDTQYF. CDR3 nucleotides: TGTGCCAGCAGTCCGGACAGGGTCAACACAGATACGCAGTATTTT.